A single sample gave rise to the 28 T cell receptor beta chains below, sequenced in a study of T cells in Graves' hyperthyroidism and ophthalmopathy. RNA transcripts yielded amplified TCR beta CDR3 regions. Initially, a first-round RT-PCR of the TCR CDR3 employed the HTBI primer set. Using its own MiXCR run on the multiplex PCR reads, TCRdb lists one record per CDR3 protein. Among around 340,000 distinct CDR3 sequences listed, about 15% were seen once. Sequencing used blood. All receptors derive from a woman younger than 45 with Graves' hyperthyroidism that later progressed to Graves' ophthalmopathy.

With respect to this clonotype: A much larger clone differs by one base, so this may be a read error. The chain is built from TRBV7-2 and TRBJ2-2; D possibly corresponds to TRBD1 (5 bases). V was trimmed by 7 bases and J by 2 bases, leaving 23 bases between them. Germline V CDR1 and CDR2: SGHTA, FQGNSA. The CDR3 has 18 residues. CDR3 region: CASTTSVRPTVNTGELFF. The CDR3 DNA reads TGTGCCAGCACCACCTCGGTTCGGCCGACAGTTAACACCGGGGAGCTGTTTTTT. The full variable domain, its missing parts supplied by reference TRBV7-2 and TRBJ2-2, is GAGVSQSPSNKVTEKGKDVELRCDPISGHTALYWYRQSLGQGLEFLIYFQGNSAPDKSGLPSDRFSAERTGGSVSTLTIQRTQQEDSAVYLCASTTSVRPTVNTGELFFGEGSRLTVL.

In this sample, this clonotype turned up many times. The chain employs TRBV24-1 and TRBJ2-3; TRBD2 aligns across 10 bases. The CDR3 has 15 amino acids. Germline loops: CDR1 KGHDR, CDR2 SFDVKD. Trimming at V came to 9 bases and at J to 1 base, leaving 6 bases not matched to a gene. CDR3 DNA sequence: TGTGCCACCGAGACCGGGACTAGCGGCACAGATACGCAGTATTTT. Protein product: CATETGTSGTDTQYF.

At least ten counts were recorded for this clonotype. The chain carries TRBV2 and TRBJ1-4, with D possibly being TRBD1 (6 bases). The V end lost 6 bases, the J end lost 8 bases, and 13 bases lay between the germline ends. The CDR3 covers 13 residues. From germline, CDR1 is SNHLY and CDR2 FYNNEI. DNA of the CDR3: TGTGCCAGCAGCCACAGGGTATTGGAAAAACTGTTTTTT. Its protein is CASSHRVLEKLFF. The full variable domain, completed using reference TRBV2 and TRBJ1-4, is EPEVTQTPSHQVTQMGQEVILRCVPISNHLYFYWYRQILGQKVEFLVSFYNNEISEKSEIFDDQFSVERPDGSNFTLKIRSTKLEDSAMYFCASSHRVLEKLFFGSGTQLSVL.

This clonotype was counted ten times or more. V gene TRBV6-5 combines with J gene TRBJ1-1, with D uncertain. Germline CDR1 is MNHEY and CDR2 is SVGAGI. With 2 bases removed from V and 2 bases from J, the gap between germline ends came to 18 bases. There are 17 residues in the CDR3. The CDR3 DNA follows: TGTGCCAGCAGTTACACCGGGATACTGATCCCAAACACTGAAGCTTTCTTT. This encodes CASSYTGILIPNTEAFF.

This clonotype turned up a few times. V gene TRBV27 combines with J gene TRBJ2-3, with 8 bases that match TRBD2. V dropped 1 base and J dropped 7; count of bases not matched to a gene: 4. There are 14 residues in the CDR3. CDR1 is MNHEY and CDR2 is SMNVEV in the germline V gene (reference sequence). The CDR3 coding sequence is TGTGCCAGCAGTTTATTGGTAGCGGGAAATACGCAGTATTTT. Translation: CASSLLVAGNTQYF.

The V gene is TRBV29-1, the J gene TRBJ2-3; TRBD1 matches at 7 bases. In germline, CDR1 is SQVTM, CDR2 ANQGSEA. This CDR3 is 18 amino acids long. The trim removed 6 bases at V and 1 base at J, leaving 19 bases unmatched. The CDR3 loop is CSVDSTQTGALGTDTQYF. DNA for the CDR3: TGCAGCGTGGACTCCACCCAAACAGGGGCGCTTGGCACAGATACGCAGTATTTT.

This clonotype showed up many times. The chain combines TRBV28 with TRBJ2-1, with 9 bases lining up with TRBD1. CDR1 is MDHEN and CDR2 is SYDVKM in the germline V gene. V lost 5 bases and J lost 9; bases outside the gene matches: 14. This CDR3 spans 16 amino acids. CDR3 nucleotide sequence: TGTGCCAGCAGTACCCTCCGGGACAGGGCTTTAGGTGAGCAGTTCTTC. It specifies CASSTLRDRALGEQFF.

CDR3 DNA sequence: TGTGCCAGTAGTATAGGCTACAACTCCTACAATGAGCAGTTCTTC. This codes for CASSIGYNSYNEQFF. The chain has TRBV19 and TRBJ2-1; D remains ambiguous. This CDR3 contains 15 residues. Germline V CDR1 and CDR2: LNHDA, SQIVND (reference sequence). V lost 1 base to trimming and J lost 0 bases, with 7 bases between them.

This CDR3 is CASSLGGWAASYNEQFF. The CDR3 region has the DNA TGTGCCAGCAGCTTGGGGGGTTGGGCGGCCTCCTACAATGAGCAGTTCTTC. The chain joins TRBV5-6 to TRBJ2-1; D unclear. Per germline, CDR1 SGHDT and CDR2 YYEEEE. The CDR3 loop spans 17 amino acids. V lost 0 bases to trimming and J lost 0 bases, with 13 bases between them.

This clonotype was counted many times. The chain employs TRBV28 and TRBJ1-1; perhaps TRBD1 as D (6 bases). V was cut by 7 bases and J by 0 bases, with 15 bases left in between. Germline V CDR1 and CDR2: MDHEN, SYDVKM. The CDR3 loop spans 15 amino acids. CDR3 residues: CASITGFTMNTEAFF. For the CDR3, the DNA is TGTGCCAGCATAACAGGGTTTACCATGAACACTGAAGCTTTCTTT.

This clonotype was detected ten times or more. Its ends do not fully match the called genes, so a read error is possible. The V call is TRBV20-1, the J call TRBJ2-1; tentative D call: TRBD1 (6 bases). Germline-derived CDR1 and CDR2 are DFQATT and SNEGSKA (reference sequence). The CDR3 is 15 amino acids. The CDR3 region has the DNA TGCAGTGTTAGAGAAGGGCAGGGGTCCCACAATGAGCAGTTCTTC. Its protein product is CSVREGQGSHNEQFF.

This chain connects TRBV19 to TRBJ2-2, with 7 nucleotides matching TRBD1. The CDR3 totals 13 residues. The junction had 3 bases not matched to a gene; V was cut back by 6 bases and J by 5 bases. The germline V gene has CDR1 LNHDA and CDR2 SQIVND (reference sequence). The CDR3 DNA is TGTGCCAGTAGAAGGGGGCAGACCGGGGAGCTGTTTTTT. Protein: CASRRGQTGELFF.

V gene TRBV6-1 combines with J gene TRBJ1-1; D is uncertain. Trimming took off 1 base at V and 0 bases at J, with 15 bases between the two ends. CDR3 size: 17 residues. CDR1 is MNHNS and CDR2 is SASEGT in the germline V gene. The CDR3 reads CASSEDPAGAVNTEAFF. The CDR3, as DNA: TGTGCCAGCAGTGAAGATCCCGCCGGAGCGGTGAACACTGAAGCTTTCTTT.

There are a few counts of this clonotype. This may arise from a read error, as a much more abundant clone is one base away. CDR3 DNA: TGTGCCAGCAGCCCCGGCGGGGGGTTTTGGACTGGAGCTTTCTTT. This sequence encodes CASSPGGGFWTGAFF. The chain joins TRBV28 to TRBJ2-2; a possible D gene is TRBD1 (5 bases). The J call may be mistaken, given a closer DNA end match to TRBJ1-1. The germline gives CDR1 MDHEN, CDR2 SYDVKM. The CDR3 length is 15 residues.

This clonotype was counted between two and nine times. The chain is built from TRBV20-1 and TRBJ2-7, with D possibly being TRBD1 or TRBD2 (6 bases each). The V and J ends lost 1 base and 6 bases respectively, with 13 bases between them. The CDR3 extends over 13 amino acids. The V gene's germline CDR1 is DFQATT and CDR2 SNEGSKA (reference sequence). The DNA for the CDR3 is TGCAGTGCTAGAGGGTGGGGGGCGGGCGAGCAGTACTTC. Translating gives CSARGWGAGEQYF.

V usage is TRBV18 and J usage is TRBJ2-1; 9 bases are a match to TRBD1. V trimming: 3 bases; J trimming: 4 bases; junction bases outside the gene matches: 7. This CDR3 region has 16 residues. The germline gives CDR1 KGHSH, CDR2 LQKENI. The CDR3 here is CASSPPEGTGYNEQFF. CDR3 DNA sequence: TGTGCCAGCTCACCCCCCGAAGGGACAGGGTACAATGAGCAGTTCTTC.

This clonotype was recorded many times. The CDR3 region has the DNA TGTGCCAGCAGTTCGGGCCAATATCAGCCCCAGCATTTT. Its protein is CASSSGQYQPQHF. V usage is TRBV12-3 or TRBV12-4 and J usage is TRBJ1-5; D gene uncertain. The CDR3 contains 13 residues. Trimming shortened V by 4 bases and J by 5 bases, and 9 bases separated the two germline ends.

This clonotype was detected many times. The gene calls are TRBV20-1 and TRBJ2-1; D remains unclear. The CDR3 has 12 residues. Looked up from germline, CDR1 is DFQATT and CDR2 is SNEGSKA (reference sequence). V gave up 1 base and J gave up 6 bases, with 7 bases separating them. The CDR3 here is CSARVPSNEQFF. CDR3 bases: TGCAGTGCTAGAGTCCCCTCCAATGAGCAGTTCTTC.

This clonotype was found many times. The V gene is TRBV11-2, the J gene TRBJ2-6; D is unresolved. V lost 1 base and J 0 bases, leaving 7 bases between the germline ends. The CDR3 runs to 16 residues. CDR1 SGHAT and CDR2 FQNNGV come from the germline V gene. The CDR3 sequence is CASSLGRNSGANVLTF. Here the CDR3 DNA reads TGTGCCAGCAGCTTAGGACGGAACTCTGGGGCCAACGTCCTGACTTTC. The full variable domain, completed using reference TRBV11-2 and TRBJ2-6, is EAGVAQSPRYKIIEKRQSVAFWCNPISGHATLYWYQQILGQGPKLLIQFQNNGVVDDSQLPKDRFSAERLKGVDSTLKIQPAKLEDSAVYLCASSLGRNSGANVLTFGAGSRLTVL.

Many counts were recorded for this clonotype. V usage is TRBV20-1 and J usage is TRBJ2-5, with unresolved D. The CDR3 covers 14 residues. Trimming pared 5 bases from V and 6 bases from J, leaving 19 bases between. Germline values: CDR1 DFQATT, CDR2 SNEGSKA (reference sequence). Here the CDR3 reads CSAPITQEDQTQYF. CDR3 coding DNA: TGCAGTGCTCCGATTACCCAAGAGGACCAGACCCAGTACTTC.

To note about this clonotype: This may stem from a read error, because a much larger clone lies one nucleotide away. The chain combines TRBV19 with TRBJ1-6, with 7 nucleotides matching TRBD1. The CDR3 sequence is 16 residues long. Germline V gene sequence: CDR1 LNHDA, CDR2 SQIVND (reference sequence). This CDR3 reads CATASLPRDRNSLLHF. The CDR3 DNA follows: TGTGCCACCGCCAGCCTCCCTCGGGACAGAAATTCACTCCTCCACTTT.

Notes on this clonotype: A read error may be the cause here, since a much bigger clone is one base away. V usage is TRBV6-5 and J usage is TRBJ1-1; D remains unclear. There are 16 residues in the CDR3. V gave up 1 base and J gave up 3 bases, with 15 bases separating them. Germline assignment: CDR1 MNHEY and CDR2 SVGAGI. The CDR3 loop reads CASSYLFSGPDTEAFF. CDR3 nucleotide sequence: TGTGCCAGCAGTTACTTATTCTCCGGTCCGGACACTGAAGCTTTCTTT.

This clonotype came up a few times. The rearrangement links TRBV7-6 to TRBJ1-5; D is perhaps TRBD1 (6 bases). Germline CDR1 and CDR2: SGHVS and FNYEAQ. The CDR3 has 14 residues. With 5 bases removed from V and 3 bases from J, the gap between germline ends came to 11 bases. CDR3 in DNA: TGTGCCAGCAGCAAGGACAGCTCCAATCAGCCCCAGCATTTT. This gives the protein CASSKDSSNQPQHF. Complete variable domain (other parts from reference TRBV7-6 and TRBJ1-5): GAGVSQSPRYKVTKRGQDVALRCDPISGHVSLYWYRQALGQGPEFLTYFNYEAQQDKSGLPNDRFSAERPEGSISTLTIQRTEQRDSAMYRCASSKDSSNQPQHFGDGTRLSIL.

This clonotype was counted many times. This chain's CDR3 is CASSEGERERAYNEQFF. The CDR3 DNA sequence: TGTGCCAGCAGCGAGGGGGAGCGGGAGAGGGCCTACAATGAGCAGTTCTTC. The V call is TRBV9, the J call TRBJ2-1; 8 positions match TRBD2. Looked up from germline, CDR1 is SGDLS and CDR2 is YYNGEE. This CDR3 has 17 residues. V was clipped by 3 bases and J by 2 bases; unmatched bases: 10.

This clonotype was seen ten or more times. The V call is TRBV2, the J call TRBJ2-3; D uncertain. The length of the CDR3 is 14 residues. V was cut by 0 bases and J by 0 bases, with 4 bases left in between. Per the germline V gene, CDR1 is SNHLY and CDR2 is FYNNEI. The CDR3 coding sequence is TGTGCCAGCAGTGAAGCGGGGAGCACAGATACGCAGTATTTT. As protein: CASSEAGSTDTQYF. The whole variable domain, remainder taken from reference TRBV2 and TRBJ2-3, is EPEVTQTPSHQVTQMGQEVILRCVPISNHLYFYWYRQILGQKVEFLVSFYNNEISEKSEIFDDQFSVERPDGSNFTLKIRSTKLEDSAMYFCASSEAGSTDTQYFGPGTRLTVL.

The V call is TRBV4-1, the J call TRBJ2-5; possibly TRBD2 for D (7 bases). Trimming stripped 4 bases from V and 3 bases from J, with 21 bases between. This CDR3 region has 17 residues. Germline V gene data show CDR1 as MGHRA and CDR2 as YSYEKL. The DNA of the CDR3 is TGCGCCAGCAGCCTCACAGGTGGGGGGGGGCTTAAAGAGACCCAGTACTTC. Translating it yields CASSLTGGGGLKETQYF.

This clonotype was seen a handful of times. The chain is built from TRBV7-9 and TRBJ2-2; D unresolved. CDR1 and CDR2 (germline): SEHNR, FQNEAQ (reference sequence). Trimming removed 3 bases from V and 1 base from J, with 9 bases in between. This CDR3 contains 15 residues. CDR3: CASSFVSGNTGELFF. Written as DNA, the CDR3 is TGTGCCAGCAGCTTTGTTTCAGGGAACACCGGGGAGCTGTTTTTT.

This clonotype appeared many times. The V call is TRBV9, the J call TRBJ2-5; the D is unclear. From germline, CDR1 is SGDLS and CDR2 YYNGEE. V was cut by 4 bases and J by 1 base, with 11 bases left in between. This CDR3 is built from 14 residues. This CDR3 reads CASSPGWVQETQYF. The CDR3 coding sequence is TGTGCCAGCAGCCCAGGATGGGTCCAAGAGACCCAGTACTTC.